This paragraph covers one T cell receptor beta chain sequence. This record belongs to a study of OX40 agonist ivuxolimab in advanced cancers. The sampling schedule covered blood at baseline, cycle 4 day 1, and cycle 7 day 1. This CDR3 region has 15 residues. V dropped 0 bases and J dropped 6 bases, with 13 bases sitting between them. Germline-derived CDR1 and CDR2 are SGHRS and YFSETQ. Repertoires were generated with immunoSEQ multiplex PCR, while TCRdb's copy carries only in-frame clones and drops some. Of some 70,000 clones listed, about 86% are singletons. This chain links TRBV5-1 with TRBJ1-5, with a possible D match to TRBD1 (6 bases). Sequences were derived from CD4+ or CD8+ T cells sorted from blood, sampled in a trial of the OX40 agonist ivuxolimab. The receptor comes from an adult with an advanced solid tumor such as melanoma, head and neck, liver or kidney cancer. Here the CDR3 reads CASSLAAGEGQPQHF. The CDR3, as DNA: TGCGCCAGCAGCTTGGCGGCAGGGGAAGGTCAGCCCCAGCATTTT.